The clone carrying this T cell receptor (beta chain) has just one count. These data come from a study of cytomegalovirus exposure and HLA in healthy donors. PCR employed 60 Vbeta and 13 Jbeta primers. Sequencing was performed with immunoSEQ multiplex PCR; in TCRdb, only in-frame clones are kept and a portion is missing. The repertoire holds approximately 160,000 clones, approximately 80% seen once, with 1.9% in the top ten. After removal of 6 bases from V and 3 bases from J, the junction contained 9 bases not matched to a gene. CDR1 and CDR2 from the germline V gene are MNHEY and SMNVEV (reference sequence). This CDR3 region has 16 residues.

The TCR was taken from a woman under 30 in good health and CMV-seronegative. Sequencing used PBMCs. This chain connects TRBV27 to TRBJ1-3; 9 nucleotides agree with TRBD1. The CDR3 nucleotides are TGTGCCAGCAGGCCTCCGGGACAGGGATTTGGAAACACCATATATTTT. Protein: CASRPPGQGFGNTIYF.